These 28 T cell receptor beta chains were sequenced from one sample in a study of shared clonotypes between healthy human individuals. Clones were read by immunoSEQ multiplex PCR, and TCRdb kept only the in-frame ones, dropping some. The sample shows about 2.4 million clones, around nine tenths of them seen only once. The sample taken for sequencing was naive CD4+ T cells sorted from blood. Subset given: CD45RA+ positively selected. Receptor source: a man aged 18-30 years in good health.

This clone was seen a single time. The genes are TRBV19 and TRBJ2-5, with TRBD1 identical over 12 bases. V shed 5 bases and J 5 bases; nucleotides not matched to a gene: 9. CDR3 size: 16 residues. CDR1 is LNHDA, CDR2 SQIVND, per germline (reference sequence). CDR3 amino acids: CASSPRGTGGQETQYF. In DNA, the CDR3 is TGTGCCAGTAGTCCGAGGGGGACAGGGGGCCAGGAGACCCAGTACTTC.

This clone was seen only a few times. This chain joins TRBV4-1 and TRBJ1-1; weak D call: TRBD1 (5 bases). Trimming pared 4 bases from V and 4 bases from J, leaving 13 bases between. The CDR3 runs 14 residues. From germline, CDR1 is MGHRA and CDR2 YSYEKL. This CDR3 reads CASSLPSGPTEAFF. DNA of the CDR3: TGCGCCAGCAGCCTTCCCTCGGGGCCCACTGAAGCTTTCTTT.

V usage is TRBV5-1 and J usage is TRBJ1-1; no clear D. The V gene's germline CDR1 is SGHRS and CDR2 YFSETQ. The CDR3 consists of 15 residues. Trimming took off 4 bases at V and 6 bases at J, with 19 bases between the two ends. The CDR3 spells CASSPPGVVGAEAFF. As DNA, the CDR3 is TGCGCCAGCAGCCCCCCCGGGGTCGTAGGCGCTGAAGCTTTCTTT.

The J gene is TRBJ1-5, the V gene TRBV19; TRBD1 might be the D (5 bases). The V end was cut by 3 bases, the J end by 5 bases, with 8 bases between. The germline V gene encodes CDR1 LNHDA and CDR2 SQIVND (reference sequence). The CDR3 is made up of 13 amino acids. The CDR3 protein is CASSMQGYQPQHF. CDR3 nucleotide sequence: TGTGCCAGTAGTATGCAGGGCTATCAGCCCCAGCATTTT.

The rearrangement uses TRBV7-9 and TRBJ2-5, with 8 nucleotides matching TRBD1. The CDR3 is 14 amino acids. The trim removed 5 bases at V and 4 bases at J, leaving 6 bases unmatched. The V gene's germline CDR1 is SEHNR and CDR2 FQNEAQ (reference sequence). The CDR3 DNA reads TGTGCCAGCAGCATCGGACAGGGACGAGAGACCCAGTACTTC. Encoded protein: CASSIGQGRETQYF.

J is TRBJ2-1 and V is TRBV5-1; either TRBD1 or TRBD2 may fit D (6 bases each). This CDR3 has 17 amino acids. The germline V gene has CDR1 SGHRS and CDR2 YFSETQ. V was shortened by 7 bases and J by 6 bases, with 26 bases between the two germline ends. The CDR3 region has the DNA TGCGCCAGCCACCCCCTAAAATTTTGGGGGGCGGGCAATGAGCAGTTCTTC. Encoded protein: CASHPLKFWGAGNEQFF.

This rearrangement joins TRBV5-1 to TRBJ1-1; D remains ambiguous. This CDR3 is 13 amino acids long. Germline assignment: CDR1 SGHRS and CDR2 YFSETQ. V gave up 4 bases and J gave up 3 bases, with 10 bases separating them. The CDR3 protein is CASSLTTDTEAFF. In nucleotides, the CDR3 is TGCGCCAGCAGCCTGACAACGGACACTGAAGCTTTCTTT.

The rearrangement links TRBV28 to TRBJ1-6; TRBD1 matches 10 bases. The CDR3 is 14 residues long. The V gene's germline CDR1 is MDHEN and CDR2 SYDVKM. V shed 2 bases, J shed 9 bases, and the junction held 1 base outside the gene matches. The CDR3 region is CASSLGTGVSPLHF. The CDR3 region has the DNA TGTGCCAGCAGTTTAGGGACAGGGGTTTCACCCCTCCACTTT.

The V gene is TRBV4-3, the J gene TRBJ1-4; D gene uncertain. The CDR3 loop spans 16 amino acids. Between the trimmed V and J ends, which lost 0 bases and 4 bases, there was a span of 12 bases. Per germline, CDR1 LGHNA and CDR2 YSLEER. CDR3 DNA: TGCGCCAGCAGCCAAGAATATGGCTTCCTTAATGAAAAACTGTTTTTT. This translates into CASSQEYGFLNEKLFF.

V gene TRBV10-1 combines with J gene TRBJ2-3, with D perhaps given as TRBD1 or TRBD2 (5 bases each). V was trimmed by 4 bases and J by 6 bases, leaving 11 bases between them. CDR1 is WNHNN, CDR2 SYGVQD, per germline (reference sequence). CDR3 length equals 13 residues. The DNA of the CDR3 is TGCGCCAGCAGTGGGGGATGGGGGGATACGCAGTATTTT. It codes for CASSGGWGDTQYF.

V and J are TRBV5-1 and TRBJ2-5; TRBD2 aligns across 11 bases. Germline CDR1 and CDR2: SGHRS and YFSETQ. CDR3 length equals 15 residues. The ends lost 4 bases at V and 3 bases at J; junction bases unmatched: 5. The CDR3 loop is CASSIKLAGEETQYF. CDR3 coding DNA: TGCGCCAGCAGCATAAAACTAGCGGGGGAAGAGACCCAGTACTTC. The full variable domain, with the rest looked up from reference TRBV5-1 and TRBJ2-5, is KAGVTQTPRYLIKTRGQQVTLSCSPISGHRSVSWYQQTPGQGLQFLFEYFSETQRNKGNFPGRFSGRQFSNSRSEMNVSTLELGDSALYLCASSIKLAGEETQYFGPGTRLLVL.

CDR3 residues: CASSSELGEKLFF. CDR3 nucleotides: TGTGCCAGCAGCTCCGAGTTGGGTGAAAAACTGTTTTTT. The chain joins TRBV6-6 to TRBJ1-4; D uncertain. V lost 6 bases, J lost 7 bases, and 12 bases lay in between. The CDR3 contains 13 residues. Germline lookup yields CDR1 MNHNY and CDR2 SVGAGI (reference sequence).

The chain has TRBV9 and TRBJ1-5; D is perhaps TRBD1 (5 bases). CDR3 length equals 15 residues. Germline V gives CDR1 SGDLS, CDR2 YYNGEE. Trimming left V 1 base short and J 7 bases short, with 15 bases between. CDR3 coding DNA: TGTGCCAGCAGCGTATTGGGGGAGCCCAGCCAGCCCCAGCATTTT. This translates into CASSVLGEPSQPQHF.

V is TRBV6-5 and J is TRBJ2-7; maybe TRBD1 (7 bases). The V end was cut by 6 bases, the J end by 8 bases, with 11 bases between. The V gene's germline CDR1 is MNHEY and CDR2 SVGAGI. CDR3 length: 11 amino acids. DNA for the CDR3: TGTGCCAGCAGCCAGGGGGGACAGCAGTACTTC. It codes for CASSQGGQQYF.

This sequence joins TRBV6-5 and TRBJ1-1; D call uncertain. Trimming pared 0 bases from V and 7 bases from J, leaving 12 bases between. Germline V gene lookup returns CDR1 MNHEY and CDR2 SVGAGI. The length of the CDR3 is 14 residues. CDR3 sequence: CASSYSIQMSEAFF. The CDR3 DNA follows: TGTGCCAGCAGTTACTCGATACAGATGAGTGAAGCTTTCTTT.

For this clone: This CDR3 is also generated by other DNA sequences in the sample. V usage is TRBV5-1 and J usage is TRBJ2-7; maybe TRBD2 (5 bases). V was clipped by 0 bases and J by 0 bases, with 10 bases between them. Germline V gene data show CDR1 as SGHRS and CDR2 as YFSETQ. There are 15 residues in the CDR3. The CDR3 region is CASSLEGGFSYEQYF. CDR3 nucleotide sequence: TGCGCCAGCAGCTTGGAGGGCGGGTTCTCCTACGAGCAGTACTTC. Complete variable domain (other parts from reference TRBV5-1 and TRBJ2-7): KAGVTQTPRYLIKTRGQQVTLSCSPISGHRSVSWYQQTPGQGLQFLFEYFSETQRNKGNFPGRFSGRQFSNSRSEMNVSTLELGDSALYLCASSLEGGFSYEQYFGPGTRLTVT.

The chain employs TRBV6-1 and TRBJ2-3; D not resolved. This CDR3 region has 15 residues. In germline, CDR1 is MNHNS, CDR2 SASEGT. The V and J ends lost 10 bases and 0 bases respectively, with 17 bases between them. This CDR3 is CANSRSASSTDTQYF. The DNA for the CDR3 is TGTGCCAACTCCCGTTCTGCTTCTAGCACAGATACGCAGTATTTT.

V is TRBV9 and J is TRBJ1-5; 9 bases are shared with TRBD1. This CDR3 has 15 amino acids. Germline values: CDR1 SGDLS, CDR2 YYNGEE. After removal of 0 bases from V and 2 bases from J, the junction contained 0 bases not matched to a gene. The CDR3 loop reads CASSVGTGGNQPQHF. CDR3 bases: TGTGCCAGCAGCGTAGGGACAGGGGGCAATCAGCCCCAGCATTTT.

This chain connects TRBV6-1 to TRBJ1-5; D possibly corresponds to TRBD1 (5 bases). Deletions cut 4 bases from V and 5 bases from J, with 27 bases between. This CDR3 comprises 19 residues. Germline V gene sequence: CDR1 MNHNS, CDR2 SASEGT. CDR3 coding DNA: TGTGCCAGCAGTGGACTTTACCGGGACCTACTCTTAGGTTATCAGCCCCAGCATTTT. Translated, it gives CASSGLYRDLLLGYQPQHF.

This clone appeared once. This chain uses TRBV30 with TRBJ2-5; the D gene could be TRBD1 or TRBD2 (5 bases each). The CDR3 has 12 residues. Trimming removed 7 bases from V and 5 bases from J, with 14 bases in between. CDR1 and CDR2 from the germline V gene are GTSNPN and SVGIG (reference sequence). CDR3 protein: CALGGGSETQYF. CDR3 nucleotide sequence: TGTGCCTTGGGTGGGGGATCCGAGACCCAGTACTTC.

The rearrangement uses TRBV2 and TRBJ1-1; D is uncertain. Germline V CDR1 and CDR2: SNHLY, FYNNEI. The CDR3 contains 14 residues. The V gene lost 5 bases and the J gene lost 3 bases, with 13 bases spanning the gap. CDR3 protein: CASSTGGGYTEAFF. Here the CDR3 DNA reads TGTGCCAGCAGTACCGGAGGAGGGTACACTGAAGCTTTCTTT.

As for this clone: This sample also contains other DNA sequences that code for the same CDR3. CDR3 coding DNA: TGCGCCAGCAGCTCATCAGGGTTTACTGAAGCTTTCTTT. Translating gives CASSSSGFTEAFF. The V gene is TRBV5-1, the J gene TRBJ1-1; possibly TRBD1 for D (5 bases). Per germline, CDR1 SGHRS and CDR2 YFSETQ. The CDR3 runs 13 residues. The V end was cut by 3 bases, the J end by 5 bases, with 11 bases between.

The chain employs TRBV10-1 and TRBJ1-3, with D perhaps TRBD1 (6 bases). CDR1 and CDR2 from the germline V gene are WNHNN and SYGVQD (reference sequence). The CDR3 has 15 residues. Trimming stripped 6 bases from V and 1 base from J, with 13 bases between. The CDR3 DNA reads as TGCGCCAGCAGAGCAGACAGGACATCTGGAAACACCATATATTTT. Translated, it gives CASRADRTSGNTIYF.

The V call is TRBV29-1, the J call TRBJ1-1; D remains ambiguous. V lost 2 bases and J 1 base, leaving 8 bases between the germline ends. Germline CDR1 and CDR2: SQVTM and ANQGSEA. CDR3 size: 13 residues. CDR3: CSVEQDSNTEAFF. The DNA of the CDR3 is TGCAGCGTTGAACAGGATTCGAACACTGAAGCTTTCTTT.

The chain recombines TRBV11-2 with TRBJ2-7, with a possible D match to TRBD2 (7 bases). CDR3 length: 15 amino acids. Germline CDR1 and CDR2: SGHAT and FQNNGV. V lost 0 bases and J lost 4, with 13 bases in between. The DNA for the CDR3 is TGTGCCAGCAGCTTAGAAGGCGGGGGCCTATACGAGCAGTACTTC. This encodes CASSLEGGGLYEQYF. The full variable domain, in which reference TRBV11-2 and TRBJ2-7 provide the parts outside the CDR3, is EAGVAQSPRYKIIEKRQSVAFWCNPISGHATLYWYQQILGQGPKLLIQFQNNGVVDDSQLPKDRFSAERLKGVDSTLKIQPAKLEDSAVYLCASSLEGGGLYEQYFGPGTRLTVT.

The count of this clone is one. This CDR3 is CAWSPLQGNSPLHF. Written as DNA, the CDR3 is TGTGCCTGGAGTCCATTACAGGGGAACTCACCCCTCCACTTT. The chain combines TRBV30 with TRBJ1-6, with 7 bases aligning to TRBD1. Trimming removed 2 bases from V and 10 bases from J; junction bases left unmatched: 8. CDR1 and CDR2 from the germline V gene are GTSNPN and SVGIG (reference sequence). The CDR3 is 14 residues long.

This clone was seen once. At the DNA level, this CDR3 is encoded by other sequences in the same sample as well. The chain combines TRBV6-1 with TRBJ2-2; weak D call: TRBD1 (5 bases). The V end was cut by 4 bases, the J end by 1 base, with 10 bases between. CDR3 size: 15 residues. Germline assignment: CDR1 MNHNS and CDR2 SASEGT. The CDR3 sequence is CASSAGTGNTGELFF. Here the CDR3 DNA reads TGTGCCAGCAGTGCTGGCACAGGGAACACCGGGGAGCTGTTTTTT.

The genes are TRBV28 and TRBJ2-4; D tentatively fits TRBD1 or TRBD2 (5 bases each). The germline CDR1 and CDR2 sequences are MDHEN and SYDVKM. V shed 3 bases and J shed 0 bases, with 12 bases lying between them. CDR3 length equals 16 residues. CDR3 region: CASSFPTGTAKNIQYF. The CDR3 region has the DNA TGTGCCAGCAGTTTTCCGACCGGGACAGCCAAAAACATTCAGTACTTC.